This paragraph covers one TCR beta chain sequence. The data are from a study of cytomegalovirus exposure and HLA in healthy donors. Germline V CDR1 and CDR2: LNHDA, SQIVND (reference sequence). The ends lost 6 bases at V and 3 bases at J; junction bases unmatched: 14. There are 16 residues in the CDR3. The PCR was carried out with 60 Vbeta primers and 13 Jbeta primers. Repertoires were generated with immunoSEQ multiplex PCR, while TCRdb's copy carries only in-frame clones and drops some. This sample carries about 110,000 clones, about 16% of them seen once, and the ten largest clones take under 2.5%. The specimen sequenced was PBMCs. The clonotype originates from a woman younger than 35 in good health and CMV-seronegative. This rearrangement joins TRBV19 to TRBJ2-7; 7 bases align to TRBD1. DNA for the CDR3: TGTGCCAGTAGCGCCAATCCCCCCGGGACAGTCTACGAGCAGTACTTC. Protein product: CASSANPPGTVYEQYF. The full variable domain, completed using reference TRBV19 and TRBJ2-7, is DGGITQSPKYLFRKEGQNVTLSCEQNLNHDAMYWYRQDPGQGLRLIYYSQIVNDFQKGDIAEGYSVSREKKESFPLTVTSAQKNPTAFYLCASSANPPGTVYEQYFGPGTRLTVT.